The entry below describes one T cell receptor (beta chain). No antigen is known for it. The sample belongs to a study of cytomegalovirus exposure and HLA in healthy donors. Regarding the study as a whole: Cytomegalovirus status was reportedly diagnosed by the classifier with high specificity and sensitivity. Solely CMV serostatus was available to characterize immune exposure.

Germline trimming cut 2 bases from V and 1 base from J; bases unmatched to any gene: 6. The CDR3 is 17 amino acids. Germline CDR1 and CDR2: SGHRS and YFSETQ. In the PCR, 60 Vbeta and 13 Jbeta primers were used. Libraries were prepared by immunoSEQ multiplex PCR; TCRdb keeps only in-frame clonotypes and omits some of them. The top ten hold around 1.5% of the sample, which has 130,000 or so clones, roughly 79% seen once. This clonotype originated in a woman aged 18-29 years in good health and CMV-seronegative. Sequenced input: PBMCs. The chain recombines TRBV5-1 with TRBJ2-6, with 7 bases that match TRBD1. CDR3: CASSFDRVVSGANVLTF. DNA of the CDR3: TGCGCCAGCAGCTTCGACAGGGTGGTTTCTGGGGCCAACGTCCTGACTTTC.